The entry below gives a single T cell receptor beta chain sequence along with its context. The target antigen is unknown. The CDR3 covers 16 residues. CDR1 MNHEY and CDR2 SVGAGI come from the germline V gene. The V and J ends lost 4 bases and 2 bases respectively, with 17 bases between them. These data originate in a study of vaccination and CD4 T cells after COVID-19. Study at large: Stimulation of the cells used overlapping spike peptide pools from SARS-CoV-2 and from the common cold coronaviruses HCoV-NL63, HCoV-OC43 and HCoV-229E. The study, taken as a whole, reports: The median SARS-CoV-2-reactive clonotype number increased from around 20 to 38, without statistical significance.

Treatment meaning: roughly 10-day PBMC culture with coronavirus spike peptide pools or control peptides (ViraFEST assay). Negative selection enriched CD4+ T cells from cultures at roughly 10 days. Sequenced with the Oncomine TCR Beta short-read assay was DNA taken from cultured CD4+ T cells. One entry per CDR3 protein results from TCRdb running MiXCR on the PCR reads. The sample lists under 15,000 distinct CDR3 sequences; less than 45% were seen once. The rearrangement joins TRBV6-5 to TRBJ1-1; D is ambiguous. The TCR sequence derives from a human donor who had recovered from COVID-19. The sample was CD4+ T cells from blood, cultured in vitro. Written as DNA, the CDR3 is TGTGCCAGCAGTTTCTTAGCTGGCCTTCGTAACACTGAAGCTTTCTTT. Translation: CASSFLAGLRNTEAFF.